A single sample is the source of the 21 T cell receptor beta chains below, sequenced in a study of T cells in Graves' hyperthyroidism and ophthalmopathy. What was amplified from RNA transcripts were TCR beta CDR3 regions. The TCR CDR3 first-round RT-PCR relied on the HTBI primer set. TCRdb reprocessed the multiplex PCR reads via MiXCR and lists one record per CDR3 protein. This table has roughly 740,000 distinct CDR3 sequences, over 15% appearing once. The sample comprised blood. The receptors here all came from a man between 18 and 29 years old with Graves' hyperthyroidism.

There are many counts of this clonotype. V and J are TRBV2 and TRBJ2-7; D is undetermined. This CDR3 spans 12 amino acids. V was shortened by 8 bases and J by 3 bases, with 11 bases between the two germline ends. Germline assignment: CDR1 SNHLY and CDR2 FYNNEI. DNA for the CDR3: TGTGCCAGCTTAGGAACAGTCTACGAGCAGTACTTC. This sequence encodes CASLGTVYEQYF.

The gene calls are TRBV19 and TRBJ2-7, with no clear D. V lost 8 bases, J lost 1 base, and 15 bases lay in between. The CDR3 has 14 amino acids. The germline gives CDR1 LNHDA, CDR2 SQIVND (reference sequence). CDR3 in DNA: TGTGCCAGTCAAGACCCCGGACGGTCCTACGAGCAGTACTTC. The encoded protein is CASQDPGRSYEQYF.

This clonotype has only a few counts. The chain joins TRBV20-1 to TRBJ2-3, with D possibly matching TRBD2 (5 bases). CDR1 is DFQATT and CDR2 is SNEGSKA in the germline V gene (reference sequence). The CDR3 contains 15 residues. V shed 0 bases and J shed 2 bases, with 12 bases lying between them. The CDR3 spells CSARDQKRNTDTQYF. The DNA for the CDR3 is TGCAGTGCTAGAGATCAAAAGCGGAACACAGATACGCAGTATTTT.

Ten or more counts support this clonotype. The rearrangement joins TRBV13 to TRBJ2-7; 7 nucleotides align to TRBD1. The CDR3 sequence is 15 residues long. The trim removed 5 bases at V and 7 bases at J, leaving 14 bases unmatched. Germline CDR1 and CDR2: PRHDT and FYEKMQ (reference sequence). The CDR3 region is CASSPMTGPQGEQYF. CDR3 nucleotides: TGTGCCAGCAGCCCCATGACAGGGCCCCAGGGGGAGCAGTACTTC.

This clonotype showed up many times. The CDR3 DNA follows: TGTGCCAGCAGTTTACCTAGCGGAGACGAGCAGTACTTC. Translated: CASSLPSGDEQYF. J is TRBJ2-7 and V is TRBV28, with 7 bases aligning to TRBD2. J was trimmed by 5 bases and V by 2 bases; bases with no gene match: 3. There are 13 residues in the CDR3. Germline-derived CDR1 and CDR2 are MDHEN and SYDVKM.

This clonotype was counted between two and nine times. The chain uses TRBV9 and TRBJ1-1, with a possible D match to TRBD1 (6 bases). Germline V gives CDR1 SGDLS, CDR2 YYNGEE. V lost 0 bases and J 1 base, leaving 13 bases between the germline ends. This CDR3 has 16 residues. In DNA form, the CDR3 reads TGTGCCAGCAGCGTAGGACAGGCCGGGGCGAACACTGAAGCTTTCTTT. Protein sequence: CASSVGQAGANTEAFF. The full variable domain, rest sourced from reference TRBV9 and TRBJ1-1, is DSGVTQTPKHLITATGQRVTLRCSPRSGDLSVYWYQQSLDQGLQFLIQYYNGEERAKGNILERFSAQQFPDLHSELNLSSLELGDSALYFCASSVGQAGANTEAFFGQGTRLTVV.

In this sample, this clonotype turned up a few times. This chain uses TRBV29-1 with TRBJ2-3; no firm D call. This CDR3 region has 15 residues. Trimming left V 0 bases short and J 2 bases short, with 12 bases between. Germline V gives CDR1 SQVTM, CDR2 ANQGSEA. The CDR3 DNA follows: TGCAGCGTTGAAGATCGGGTGGGTCACACAGATACGCAGTATTTT. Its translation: CSVEDRVGHTDTQYF.

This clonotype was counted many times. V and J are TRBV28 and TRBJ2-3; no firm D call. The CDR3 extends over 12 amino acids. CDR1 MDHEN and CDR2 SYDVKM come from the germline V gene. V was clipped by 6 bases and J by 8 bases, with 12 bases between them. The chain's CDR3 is CASSRFTLTQYF. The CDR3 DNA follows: TGTGCCAGCAGCCGGTTTACACTTACGCAGTATTTT. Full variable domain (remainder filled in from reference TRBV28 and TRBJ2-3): DVKVTQSSRYLVKRTGEKVFLECVQDMDHENMFWYRQDPGLGLRLIYFSYDVKMKEKGDIPEGYSVSREKKERFSLILESASTNQTSMYLCASSRFTLTQYFGPGTRLTVL.

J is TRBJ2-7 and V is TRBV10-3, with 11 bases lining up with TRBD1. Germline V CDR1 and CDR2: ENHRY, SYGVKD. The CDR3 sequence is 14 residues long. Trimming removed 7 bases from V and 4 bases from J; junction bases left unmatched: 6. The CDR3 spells CAITDGQGAYEQYF. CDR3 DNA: TGTGCCATCACTGATGGACAGGGGGCTTACGAGCAGTACTTC.

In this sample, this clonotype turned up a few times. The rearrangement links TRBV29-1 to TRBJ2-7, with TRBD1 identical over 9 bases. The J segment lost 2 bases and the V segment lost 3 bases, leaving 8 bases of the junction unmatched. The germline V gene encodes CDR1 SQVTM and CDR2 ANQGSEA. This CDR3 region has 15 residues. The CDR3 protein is CSVESGTGKPYEQYF. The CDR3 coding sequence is TGCAGCGTTGAGAGCGGGACAGGGAAGCCCTACGAGCAGTACTTC.

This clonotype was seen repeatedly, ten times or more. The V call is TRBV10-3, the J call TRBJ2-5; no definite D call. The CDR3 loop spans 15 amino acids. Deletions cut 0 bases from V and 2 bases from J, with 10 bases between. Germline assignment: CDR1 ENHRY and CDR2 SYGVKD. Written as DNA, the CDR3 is TGTGCCATCAGTGAGTCGAAGGGCAGTCAAGAGACCCAGTACTTC. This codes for CAISESKGSQETQYF.

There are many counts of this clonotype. CDR3 in DNA: TGTGCCAGCAGGCCTAAAGGGGGCTATCGGGAAACTGAAGCTTTCTTT. Residues: CASRPKGGYRETEAFF. The chain joins TRBV7-9 to TRBJ1-1; 7 positions match TRBD1. Germline V gene lookup returns CDR1 SEHNR and CDR2 FQNEAQ (reference sequence). The CDR3 has 16 residues. Losses at the gene ends were 6 bases for V and 5 bases for J; bases not matched to a gene: 15.

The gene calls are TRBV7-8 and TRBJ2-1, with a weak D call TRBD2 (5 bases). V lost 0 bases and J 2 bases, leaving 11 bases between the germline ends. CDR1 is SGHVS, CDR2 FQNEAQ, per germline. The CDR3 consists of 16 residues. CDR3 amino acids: CASSLAGGLPYNEQFF. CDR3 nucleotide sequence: TGTGCCAGCAGCTTAGCGGGCGGGCTCCCCTACAATGAGCAGTTCTTC. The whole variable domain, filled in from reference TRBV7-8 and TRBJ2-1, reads GAGVSQSPRYKVAKRGQDVALRCDPISGHVSLFWYQQALGQGPEFLTYFQNEAQLDKSGLPSDRFFAERPEGSVSTLKIQRTQQEDSAVYLCASSLAGGLPYNEQFFGPGTRLTVL.

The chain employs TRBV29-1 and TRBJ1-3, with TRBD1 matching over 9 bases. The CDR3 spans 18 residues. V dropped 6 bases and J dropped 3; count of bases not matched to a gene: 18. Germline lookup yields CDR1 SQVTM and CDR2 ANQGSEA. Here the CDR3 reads CSVKNPGQGVSGGNTIYF. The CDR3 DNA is TGCAGCGTAAAAAACCCGGGACAGGGTGTCTCTGGTGGAAACACCATATATTTT.

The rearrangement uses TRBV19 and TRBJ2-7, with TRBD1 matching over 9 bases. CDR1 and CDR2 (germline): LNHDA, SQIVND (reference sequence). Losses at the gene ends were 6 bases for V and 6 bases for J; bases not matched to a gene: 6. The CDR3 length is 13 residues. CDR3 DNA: TGTGCCAGTAGAGCGACAGGGGGAGGCGAGCAGTACTTC. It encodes CASRATGGGEQYF.

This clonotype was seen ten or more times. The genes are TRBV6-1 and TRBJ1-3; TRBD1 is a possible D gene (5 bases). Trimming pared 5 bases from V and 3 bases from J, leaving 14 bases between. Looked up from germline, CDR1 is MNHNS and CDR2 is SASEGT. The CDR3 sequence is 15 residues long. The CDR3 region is CASSSPSQGGNTIYF. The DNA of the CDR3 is TGTGCCAGCAGTTCACCGTCCCAGGGTGGAAACACCATATATTTT.

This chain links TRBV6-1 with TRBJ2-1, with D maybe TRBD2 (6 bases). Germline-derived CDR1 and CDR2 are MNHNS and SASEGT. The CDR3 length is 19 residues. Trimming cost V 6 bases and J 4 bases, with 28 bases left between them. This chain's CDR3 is CASSRPPRPGLPRYNEQFF. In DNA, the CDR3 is TGTGCCAGCAGCCGACCTCCAAGACCGGGACTTCCAAGATACAATGAGCAGTTCTTC.

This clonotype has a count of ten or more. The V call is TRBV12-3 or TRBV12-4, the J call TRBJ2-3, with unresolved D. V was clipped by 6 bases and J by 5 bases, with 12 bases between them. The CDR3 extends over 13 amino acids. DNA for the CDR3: TGTGCCAGCAGCTCCTACACCAAAGATACGCAGTATTTT. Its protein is CASSSYTKDTQYF.

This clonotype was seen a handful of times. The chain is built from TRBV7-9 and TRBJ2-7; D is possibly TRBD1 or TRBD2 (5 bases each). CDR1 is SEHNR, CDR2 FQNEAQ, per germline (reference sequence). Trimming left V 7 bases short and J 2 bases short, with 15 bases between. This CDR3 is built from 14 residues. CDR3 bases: TGTGCCAGCAACCTTGGGCAGGGACCCTACGAGCAGTACTTC. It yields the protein CASNLGQGPYEQYF.

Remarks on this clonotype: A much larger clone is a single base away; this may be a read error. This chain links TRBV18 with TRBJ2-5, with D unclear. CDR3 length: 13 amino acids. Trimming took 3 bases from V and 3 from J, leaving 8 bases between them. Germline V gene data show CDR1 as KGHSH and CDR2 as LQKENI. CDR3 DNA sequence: TGTGCCAGCTCACCGGAGATCGAAGAGACCCAGTACTTC. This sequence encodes CASSPEIEETQYF.

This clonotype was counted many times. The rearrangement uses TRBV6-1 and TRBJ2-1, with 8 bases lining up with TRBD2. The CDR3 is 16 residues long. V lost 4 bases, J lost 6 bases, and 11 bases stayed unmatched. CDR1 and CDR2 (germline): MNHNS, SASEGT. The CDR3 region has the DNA TGTGCCAGCAGTGTACCGGGACTAGGTCCAGGCAATGAGCAGTTCTTC. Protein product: CASSVPGLGPGNEQFF.